The 10 T cell receptor beta chains reported below all come from one sample, sequenced in a study of blood T cell repertoires in COVID-19. The method was immunoSEQ multiplex PCR; TCRdb's version includes in-frame clones alone and lacks a portion of them. Of about 33,000 clones in the sample, 75% to 90% were seen once. Sequenced: peripheral blood. The origin of the receptors is a human donor in a cohort sampled during active COVID-19.

The gene calls are TRBV6-6 and TRBJ2-5, with 7 bases aligning to TRBD2. CDR3 length: 16 residues. The germline gives CDR1 MNHNY, CDR2 SVGAGI (reference sequence). The V and J ends lost 5 bases and 2 bases, in that order; junction bases with no gene match: 11. This CDR3 reads CASSAPVLAEQETQYF. The CDR3 region has the DNA TGTGCCAGCAGTGCACCCGTTCTAGCGGAGCAAGAGACCCAGTACTTC.

This rearrangement joins TRBV28 to TRBJ2-7, with 9 bases fitting TRBD1. Germline trimming cut 3 bases from V and 2 bases from J; bases unmatched to any gene: 8. Per germline, CDR1 MDHEN and CDR2 SYDVKM. The CDR3 length is 16 residues. In DNA form, the CDR3 reads TGTGCCAGCAGTTTCTCACTGGACAGGGGAACCTACGAGCAGTACTTC. It is translated as CASSFSLDRGTYEQYF.

The chain joins TRBV29-1 to TRBJ2-2; TRBD2 matches 11 bases. The germline CDR1 and CDR2 sequences are SQVTM and ANQGSEA. There are 16 residues in the CDR3. CDR3 nucleotides: TGCCTGTCGGGTAGCGGGAGGGCCCTCCACACCGGGGAGCTGTTTTTT. As protein: CLSGSGRALHTGELFF.

The J gene is TRBJ1-3, the V gene TRBV14; D is possibly TRBD1 (6 bases). The CDR3 has 15 amino acids. Germline loops: CDR1 SGHDN, CDR2 FVKESK. The germline V and J ends were trimmed by 3 bases and 4 bases, with 13 bases remaining between them. CDR3 in amino acids: CASSHLQGSGNTIYF. The CDR3, as DNA: TGTGCCAGCAGCCACCTACAGGGATCGGGAAACACCATATATTTT.

This sequence joins TRBV30 and TRBJ2-1; TRBD2 agrees at 10 bases. V was clipped by 5 bases and J by 4 bases; unmatched bases: 8. Per the germline V gene, CDR1 is GTSNPN and CDR2 is SVGIG (reference sequence). The CDR3 consists of 15 residues. CDR3 residues: CAWGAGGPSYNEQFF. DNA of the CDR3: TGTGCCTGGGGAGCGGGAGGGCCCTCTTACAATGAGCAGTTCTTC.

V is TRBV4-1 and J is TRBJ1-1, with no clear D. Trimming removed 1 base at V and 1 base at J, with 7 bases between. Germline V gene sequence: CDR1 MGHRA, CDR2 YSYEKL. The CDR3 totals 14 residues. CDR3 sequence: CASSQVGGNTEAFF. The CDR3 bases are TGCGCCAGCAGCCAAGTCGGCGGGAACACTGAAGCTTTCTTT.

This clone was counted once. The chain is built from TRBV3-1 (or the pseudogene TRBV3-2) and TRBJ1-1, with D possibly TRBD1 on 5 matching bases. Per the germline V gene, CDR1 is LGHDT and CDR2 is YNNKEL (reference sequence). The CDR3 length is 13 residues. V was shortened by 2 bases and J by 5 bases, with 9 bases between the two germline ends. DNA of the CDR3: TGTGCCAGCAGCCAATCCAGGGTTACTGAAGCTTTCTTT. This translates into CASSQSRVTEAFF.

This clone was seen only once. The chain carries TRBV2 and TRBJ2-5, with 7 bases fitting TRBD1. The junction had 11 bases not matched to a gene; V was cut back by 6 bases and J by 1 base. The germline gives CDR1 SNHLY, CDR2 FYNNEI. This CDR3 region has 16 residues. CDR3 DNA sequence: TGTGCCAGCAGGTGGACAGGTGGTGTTGGCCAAGAGACCCAGTACTTC. The encoded protein is CASRWTGGVGQETQYF.

This clone has more than one count but fewer than ten. The chain has TRBV30 and TRBJ1-3; 7 bases match TRBD1. V lost 0 bases to trimming and J lost 4 bases; unmatched junction nucleotides: 12. This CDR3 region has 17 residues. Germline CDR1 is GTSNPN and CDR2 is SVGIG (reference sequence). The CDR3 reads CAWSVRFTGTEGNTIYF. The CDR3 coding sequence is TGTGCCTGGAGTGTACGATTCACAGGGACAGAGGGAAACACCATATATTTT.

Note on this clone: Additional DNA sequences in this sample encode the identical CDR3. J is TRBJ2-5 and V is TRBV18, with 13 bases identical to TRBD2. Germline CDR1 KGHSH, CDR2 LQKENI. The CDR3 spans 15 residues. The V gene end was trimmed by 2 bases and the J gene end by 3 bases; junction bases not matched to a gene: 0. The CDR3 protein is CASSPGLAGEETQYF. The DNA of the CDR3 is TGTGCCAGCTCACCAGGACTAGCGGGGGAAGAGACCCAGTACTTC.